What follows are 11 T cell receptor beta chains derived from one specimen sequenced in a study of shared clonotypes between healthy human individuals (dated by TCRdb to 2018 to 2020). Library creation used the immunoSEQ multiplex PCR assay. TCRdb re-hosts the immuneACCESS table, in-frame sequences only. Its copies lack some clones; in the studies checked, an unresolved V gene accounts for under half of them, and the cause for the rest is not known. The sample has 1.4 million or so clones on record, 98% of them singletons. The top ten hold around 0.33% of the sample. Sample: naive CD4+ T cells sorted from blood. The cell subset or site label on this specimen signifies: CD45RA+ positively selected. The source of these receptors is a man aged 25 to 40 in good health.

A word on this clone: Other DNA sequences in this specimen translate into the identical CDR3. This chain links TRBV9 with TRBJ2-7, with 7 bases that match TRBD1. The CDR3 has 14 amino acids. Trimming took 4 bases from V and 1 from J; bases not matched to a gene: 5. Germline V gene lookup returns CDR1 SGDLS and CDR2 YYNGEE. DNA for the CDR3: TGTGCCAGCAGCCTAAGGGACAGATCCTACGAGCAGTACTTC. It specifies CASSLRDRSYEQYF.

This chain connects TRBV7-6 to TRBJ2-7, with D hard to call. The CDR3 contains 13 residues. The germline CDR1 and CDR2 sequences are SGHVS and FNYEAQ. The V and J ends lost 1 base and 6 bases respectively, with 10 bases between them. The chain's CDR3 is CASSLGSKGEQYF. The CDR3 region has the DNA TGTGCCAGCAGCTTAGGGTCTAAGGGCGAGCAGTACTTC. Full variable domain (outside the CDR3, taken from reference TRBV7-6 and TRBJ2-7): GAGVSQSPRYKVTKRGQDVALRCDPISGHVSLYWYRQALGQGPEFLTYFNYEAQQDKSGLPNDRFSAERPEGSISTLTIQRTEQRDSAMYRCASSLGSKGEQYFGPGTRLTVT.

V usage is TRBV5-1 and J usage is TRBJ2-2; 9 bases match TRBD2. V shed 0 bases and J 7 bases; nucleotides not matched to a gene: 10. Germline V gene sequence: CDR1 SGHRS, CDR2 YFSETQ. The CDR3 is 17 residues long. CDR3 amino acids: CASSLALAGGLNGELFF. DNA for the CDR3: TGCGCCAGCAGCTTGGCATTGGCGGGAGGGCTCAACGGGGAGCTGTTTTTT.

The count of this clone is one. The genes are TRBV6-5 and TRBJ2-7, with a tentative D call TRBD1 (6 bases). V shed 4 bases and J shed 4 bases, with 17 bases lying between them. This CDR3 is 15 amino acids long. Per germline, CDR1 MNHEY and CDR2 SVGAGI. The CDR3 coding sequence is TGTGCCAGCAGTTGGGCCCGTGGGGGCAGGTACGAGCAGTACTTC. Amino acid sequence: CASSWARGGRYEQYF.

This clone was observed a single time. The CDR3 nucleotides read TGTGCCATCAGTGAGTCGAGCCAGGGCCAAGAGACCCAGTACTTC. It encodes CAISESSQGQETQYF. The chain carries TRBV10-3 and TRBJ2-5; perhaps TRBD1 as D (5 bases). V was cut by 0 bases and J by 1 base, with 9 bases left in between. From germline, CDR1 is ENHRY and CDR2 SYGVKD. CDR3 length: 15 amino acids.

A single count supports this clone. V is TRBV19 and J is TRBJ2-1; the D is unclear. V was cut by 2 bases and J by 5 bases, with 10 bases left in between. The CDR3 runs 14 residues. Germline V lookup: CDR1 LNHDA, CDR2 SQIVND (reference sequence). This CDR3 reads CASSIPPPNNEQFF. CDR3 coding DNA: TGTGCCAGTAGTATACCCCCCCCCAACAATGAGCAGTTCTTC.

The J gene is TRBJ1-2, the V gene TRBV18; 8 bases map to TRBD1. The V and J ends lost 3 bases and 0 bases, in that order; junction bases with no gene match: 3. Germline CDR1 is KGHSH and CDR2 is LQKENI. The CDR3 runs 15 residues. The chain's CDR3 is CASSPAQGANYGYTF. The CDR3 nucleotides read TGTGCCAGCTCACCCGCACAGGGGGCTAACTATGGCTACACCTTC.

V is TRBV11-3 and J is TRBJ1-1; D remains ambiguous. This CDR3 has 12 residues. V was cut by 4 bases and J by 7 bases, with 10 bases left in between. Germline V gene lookup returns CDR1 SGHNT and CDR2 YENEEA. For the CDR3, the DNA is TGTGCCAGCAGCTCGTCGGGAGTTGAAGCTTTCTTT. It yields the protein CASSSSGVEAFF.

V and J are TRBV9 and TRBJ2-7; 8 bases are shared with TRBD2. V was pared by 1 base and J by 2 bases, with 5 bases of the junction left unmatched. Germline values: CDR1 SGDLS, CDR2 YYNGEE. The CDR3 consists of 15 residues. DNA for the CDR3: TGTGCCAGCAGCGTAACGGATAGCGGGGCCTACGAGCAGTACTTC. The encoded protein is CASSVTDSGAYEQYF.

V gene TRBV18 combines with J gene TRBJ2-2; 8 positions agree with TRBD1. There are 14 residues in the CDR3. V was clipped by 8 bases and J by 7 bases; unmatched bases: 9. Germline CDR1 is KGHSH and CDR2 is LQKENI. Here the CDR3 reads CASRRTGMVGELFF. CDR3 coding DNA: TGTGCCAGCCGTAGGACAGGGATGGTCGGGGAGCTGTTTTTT.

The chain couples TRBV11-2 to TRBJ2-7; 11 nucleotides line up with TRBD2. The CDR3 extends over 15 amino acids. CDR1 is SGHAT and CDR2 is FQNNGV in the germline V gene. J lost 4 bases, V lost 3 bases, and 5 bases had no gene match. DNA of the CDR3: TGTGCCAGCAGCTTCCTAGCGGGAGGAACTTACGAGCAGTACTTC. Protein sequence: CASSFLAGGTYEQYF.